This T cell receptor beta chain was found in a study of cytomegalovirus exposure and HLA in healthy donors listed by TCRdb under 2017. For the wider study: An earlier analysis of fewer than 750 of the donors reported 276 Gb of sequence data and 117 million unique TCR beta sequences obtained from roughly 170 million T cells. In addition to the first cohort of 666 subjects, a separate validation cohort of 100 to 150 different subjects was used. HLA typing included class I and class II loci at four-digit resolution. To predict cytomegalovirus infection status, the study brought together high-throughput TCR immunosequencing, statistical association of individual TCRs with disease status, and machine learning. Rather than using new phenotypic data, the later analysis identified candidate immune exposures from TCR beta sequences and from how often those sequences occurred across donors. All discovery cohort repertoires had been generated using a single sequencing platform. The T cell repertoires of 666 subjects were profiled by immunosequencing and related to cytomegalovirus serostatus. Of the 300 to 450 genotyped donors, 81% fell in the genetic ancestry cluster associated with self-reported Caucasian donors. The study aimed to test whether signatures of past pathogen exposure could be identified by cataloging public T cell receptors. Roughly 300 gigabases of sequencing data and roughly 81 million unique TCR sequences made up an early release that covered roughly 670 HLA-typed donors. Roughly five DR-DQ haplotypes were treated as single units for association and clustering because of strong linkage in the cohort. Donor age, sex, ethnicity and CMV serostatus were compiled together with the repertoire data. On average, roughly 240,000 unique TCR beta nucleotide sequences were sequenced per donor among a few hundred genotyped donors of the cohort, with 15% to 20% of those sequences being non-productive. Typing coverage differed by locus: A, B, C, DRB1 and DQB1 were typed in roughly 620-630 donors, DQA1 in 500 to 550, DPA1 in approximately 610, and DPB1 in 400 to 480. In a later genetic analysis, genome-wide SNP genotypes for about 60% of the 666 donors were used, and that subset was treated as a discovery cohort. A later analysis re-analyzed previously published TCR beta repertoires from approximately 670 donors and added high-resolution HLA genotyping to study TCR occurrence patterns. An earlier analysis of 587 of the donors applied high-throughput TCR beta sequencing to assess whether each TCR beta V gene segment acted as functional or pseudogenic. What the work shows at the level of the full study, not this receptor alone: Because some donors lacked HLA typing at each locus, the association tests relied only on the typed subset. A group of highly shared sequence variants was considered likely to be a technical artifact of the sequencing pipeline. According to a later analysis, parvovirus B19, influenza, CMV and Epstein-Barr virus appeared linked to several top co-occurrence clusters. In an earlier analysis of some 550 of the donors, most TCR beta V segments were observed in productive rearrangements about 90% or about 30% of the time, broadly matching IMGT annotations. According to a later analysis, most CMV-associated TCR beta chains appeared to be HLA-restricted, and the HLA associations seemed to be driven largely by CMV exposure. In the study, around 150 TCR beta chains were listed as associated with cytomegalovirus. In a later genetic analysis, fewer N-insertions in productive TCRs were reported among donors in an Asian-associated ancestry cluster than the roughly 700-donor mean. Because counts were too low, about 15 rarely observed V segments, including chromosome 9 orphons, were left out of the earlier analysis of roughly 600 of the donors. Because the 87-base-pair reads could not distinguish some IMGT-functional V segments, including TRBV6-2 and TRBV6-3, those segments were excluded. Presence/absence analyses assumed roughly uniform sequencing depth across donors, an assumption that may not hold. In vitro tests confirmed that a few of the cytomegalovirus-associated TCR beta chains recognize cytomegalovirus antigens. In a later analysis, TCR association rates were found to vary across HLA loci, with the most associated TCRs seen for DRB1 alleles and the fewest for HLA-C alleles. When HLA alleles, especially DR and DQ, strongly co-occurred, TCR associations were difficult to assign to individual alleles. The authors suggested that the approach could potentially be generalized to other disease states and immunological phenotypes. A further reported finding was that TCR beta sequences accurately predicted the HLA-A and HLA-B alleles for most subjects in the first cohort. In this cohort, only TCR beta chains were sequenced, and detectable features were limited by the absence of alpha or paired-chain data. Correlated functional status among segregating V segments might reflect linkage disequilibrium, but an unknown experimental factor could not be ruled out. In a later analysis, HLA-associated TCR beta chains were found to be more clonally expanded and to have lower generation probabilities than equally common non-associated chains. An association between a missense DCLRE1C variant and V-gene and J-gene trimming of TCR beta chains was found in a later genetic analysis and replicated in an independent cohort. For the cohort, immune exposure information was limited to CMV serostatus. Most TCR sequences were observed very rarely across donors, whereas some public TCRs were present in many individuals. The classifier was reported to diagnose cytomegalovirus status with high specificity and sensitivity in both the original and validation cohorts. A later analysis associated 15,000 to 20,000 TCR beta sequences with specific HLA alleles at a false discovery rate of 0.05.

Measured from the cysteine to the phenylalanine, the CDR3 is 14 residues long. Only the CDR3 DNA stays, 42 bases, in frame from base 1. The germline V gene (reference sequence) sets CDR1 to LNHDA and CDR2 to SQIVND. Unmatched junction bases come to 8, with V trimmed by 9 bases and J by 5 bases. The library was obtained by the immunoSEQ multiplex PCR assay. For the multiplex PCR, a mixture combining 60 forward primers for TCR Vbeta segments and 13 reverse primers for TCR Jbeta segments was used. Amplification of the CDR3 region of rearranged TCR beta genes was performed with a multiplex PCR assay on genomic DNA. The amplified TCR beta libraries were sequenced on the Illumina HiSeq System as 87-base-pair reads. Under the source paper's analysis protocol: Across the 500 to 700 repertoires, a later analysis counted 60 million to 90 million unique TCR beta chains, roughly 11 million of which were shared by at least two donors. To remove PCR and sequencing errors, raw reads were error-corrected and collapsed into unique sequences using a nearest-neighbor algorithm that merged closely related sequences. Alignment of CDR3 sequences to IMGT reference sequences was used to assign V, D and J gene segments. For a sequence to be retained, at least a six-nucleotide match to both a V gene segment and a J gene segment was required. A rearrangement was called productive if the CDR3 had no stop codons and remained in frame with V and J, and every other rearrangement was called non-productive. CDR3 was defined by IMGT convention, running from the second conserved V-encoded cysteine to the conserved J-encoded phenylalanine. The earlier analysis of a few hundred of the donors excluded any sequence lacking an unambiguous match to a single V gene segment. In an earlier analysis of approximately 560 of the donors, a V segment was called functional when productive rearrangements were above 56.7%, and segregating when the standard deviation between donors exceeded 5%. A statistical classification framework was built to diagnose cytomegalovirus status from the catalog of TCR beta chain sequences. In a later analysis, V and J genes were assigned by comparing TCR nucleotide sequences against IMGT/GENE-DB human TR gene sequences. The TCRdist pipeline was used in a later analysis to assign CDR3 sequences and most-parsimonious VDJ recombination scenarios. A later analysis defined each TCR beta chain by its CDR3 amino acid sequence plus V-gene family, and excluded reads lacking a unique V-gene family. As a way to deal with suspected cross-contamination and a sequencing artifact, a later analysis dropped approximately 570 nucleotide sequences that were highly shared and had low generation probability. In a later analysis, a clonal expansion index was calculated for each public chain from normalized within-repertoire ranks of inferred template counts. In a later analysis, generation probabilities were computed with a VDJ recombination model fitted to out-of-frame rearrangements, and the resulting probabilities were checked against IGoR. Hypergeometric tests were used in a later analysis to score TCR-TCR, TCR-HLA and TCR-CMV co-occurrence, with a repertoire-size bias correction applied to the TCR pairs. A later analysis estimated false discovery rates by permuting HLA or CMV assignments 20 times. In a later analysis, co-occurring TCRs were grouped using DBSCAN, with TCRdist sequence similarity added in when clustering inside HLA-allele-positive subsets. Co-occurrence clustering excluded repertoires with fewer than 30,000 or more than 120,000 public chains, plus five with anomalous nucleotide sharing. TCRdb mirrors the immuneACCESS table, restricted to in-frame sequences. Some clones are absent from its copies; in checked studies, under half trace to an unresolved V gene, and the reason for the others is unknown. The V and J calls and clone size come from that table; D and trimming were worked out from the DNA. The sample contains approximately 190,000 clones, around 87% of them found a single time. Jointly, the top ten make up over 1% of the sample.

In the case of this clone: It has no known antigen specificity. Base qualities are not at hand, and no much larger clone is one base apart.

The cohort was made up of 500 to 800 healthy bone marrow donors. All cohort members were sampled while nominally healthy, although unrecorded immune exposures were likely present. The donor was CMV seronegative and belonged to the group of 352 seronegative cohort members. A peripheral blood sample was collected from each donor, and TCR beta sequencing was performed on peripheral blood mononuclear cells. Genomic DNA extraction from the blood cell samples was performed with the Qiagen DNeasy Blood Extraction Kit. Sequencing input: PBMCs. Recombination linked TRBV19 to TRBJ1-5; the junction holds 9 bases that match TRBD1. The TCR sequence derives from a man aged 25-45 years in good health and CMV-seronegative. CDR3 sequence: CASRDRVVDQPQHF. The nucleotide sequence is given as TGTGCCAGCCGGGACAGGGTTGTTGATCAGCCCCAGCATTTT.